The rows below give T cell receptor beta chains drawn from one sample of a study of shared clonotypes between healthy human individuals. Produced via immunoSEQ multiplex PCR; TCRdb's table is partial and in-frame only. Seen here are 2 million to 2.5 million clones, approximately 94% observed once, and the top ten hold around 0.37%. Sample: naive CD4+ T cells from PBMCs. The receptor set was obtained from a man younger than 30 in good health. Some clones in this sample may be carry-over from other donors' samples. CDR3s include the opening cysteine and the closing phenylalanine or tryptophan. Fields, in order: J gene, D gene, clone size, V gene, CDR3 protein, CDR3 DNA. D genes are given only for firm matches. A row's size may be missing; if present it is once, few, many or a size class.

J: TRBJ1-5; D: TRBD1; size: NA; V: TRBV4-1; CDR3: CASSQTGVQPQHF; DNA: TGCGCCAGCAGCCAAACAGGGGTCCAGCCCCAGCATTTT
J: TRBJ1-5; D: NA; size: few; V: TRBV7-9; CDR3: CASSRDGNQPQHF; DNA: TGTGCCAGCAGCCGGGACGGCAATCAGCCCCAGCATTTT
J: TRBJ2-1; D: TRBD2; size: once; V: TRBV5-4; CDR3: CASSLGRESYNEQFF; DNA: TGTGCCAGCAGCTTGGGGCGGGAGAGCTACAATGAGCAGTTCTTC
J: TRBJ2-3; D: TRBD2; size: NA; V: TRBV5-1; CDR3: CASSLGLAGGLVDTQYF; DNA: TGCGCCAGCAGCTTAGGGCTAGCGGGAGGTCTTGTAGATACGCAGTATTTT
J: TRBJ2-1; D: NA; size: NA; V: TRBV6-5; CDR3: CAARGYNEQFF; DNA: TGTGCCGCGAGGGGGTACAATGAGCAGTTCTTC
J: TRBJ2-1; D: TRBD1; size: NA; V: TRBV6-5; CDR3: CASTRGQADGEQFF; DNA: TGTGCCAGCACAAGGGGACAGGCCGACGGTGAGCAGTTCTTC
J: TRBJ2-7; D: TRBD1; size: NA; V: TRBV6-1; CDR3: CASGRDRDYEQYF; DNA: TGTGCCAGCGGTCGGGACAGGGACTACGAGCAGTACTTC
J: TRBJ2-7; D: NA; size: NA; V: TRBV6-5; CDR3: CASRASRFYEQYF; DNA: TGTGCCAGCAGAGCCTCCCGCTTTTACGAGCAGTACTTC
J: TRBJ1-5; D: NA; size: NA; V: TRBV10-1; CDR3: CASSSQGTQPQHF; DNA: TGCGCCAGCAGTTCCCAGGGAACTCAGCCCCAGCATTTT
J: TRBJ2-1; D: NA; size: NA; V: TRBV28; CDR3: CASSLPMTGGRYNEQFF; DNA: TGTGCCAGCAGTTTACCCATGACTGGGGGTCGTTACAATGAGCAGTTCTTC
J: TRBJ1-2; D: NA; size: NA; V: TRBV28; CDR3: CASSLTGDYGYTF; DNA: TGTGCCAGCAGCCTGACTGGGGACTATGGCTACACCTTC
J: TRBJ1-1; D: NA; size: NA; V: TRBV6-1; CDR3: CASSEAAVSEAFF; DNA: TGTGCCAGCAGTGAAGCGGCAGTTTCTGAAGCTTTCTTT
J: TRBJ2-7; D: TRBD1; size: NA; V: TRBV4-2; CDR3: CASSQFGQGTLYEQYF; DNA: TGTGCCAGCAGCCAATTCGGACAGGGTACCCTCTACGAGCAGTACTTC
J: TRBJ2-7; D: TRBD1; size: NA; V: TRBV18; CDR3: CASSPPGQGRSYEQYF; DNA: TGTGCCAGCTCTCCACCGGGACAGGGAAGGAGCTACGAGCAGTACTTC
J: TRBJ1-4; D: NA; size: NA; V: TRBV18; CDR3: CASSALKTALNEKLFF; DNA: TGTGCCAGCTCAGCCCTGAAGACAGCCCTTAATGAAAAACTGTTTTTT
J: TRBJ2-7; D: TRBD1; size: NA; V: TRBV15; CDR3: CATSREQGATWREQYF; DNA: TGTGCCACCAGCAGAGAGCAGGGGGCGACGTGGCGGGAGCAGTACTTC
J: TRBJ1-1; D: TRBD1; size: NA; V: TRBV28; CDR3: CASLGGTGGTEAFF; DNA: TGTGCCAGCTTAGGTGGGACAGGTGGGACTGAAGCTTTCTTT